Listed below are T cell receptor beta chains from one sample, sequenced in a study of Ad26.COV2.S vaccination and SARS-CoV-2 variants. Profiling relied on immunoSEQ multiplex PCR, and the TCRdb table lists in-frame clones only, not all of them. The table includes some 350,000 clones, roughly nine tenths detected once. This sample comprised peripheral blood, obtained after recovery from COVID-19. These receptors were collected from a human donor who had recovered from COVID-19. CDR3s include the opening cysteine and the closing phenylalanine or tryptophan. The order of the fields is clone size, D gene, V gene, J gene, CDR3 DNA, CDR3 protein. A D gene is named only where the DNA matches it firmly. Some rows mark clone size as missing; the rest say once, few, many or name a class of expanded clone.

size: .
D: .
V: TRBV19
J: TRBJ1-2
DNA: TGTGCCAGTAGTATAGCAGAGGACAGCGGATACTATGGCTACACCTTC
CDR3: CASSIAEDSGYYGYTF

size: once
D: .
V: TRBV19
J: TRBJ2-3
DNA: TGTGCCAGCATAGATGGGGGTAGCACAGATACGCAGTATTTT
CDR3: CASIDGGSTDTQYF

size: .
D: TRBD1
V: TRBV7-8
J: TRBJ1-1
DNA: TGTGCCAGCAGCCCACGGGGGACATCACAGGGGGAAGCTTTCTTT
CDR3: CASSPRGTSQGEAFF

size: once
D: TRBD1
V: TRBV5-4
J: TRBJ1-1
DNA: TGTGCCAGCAGCAGAGACAGGGTGAACACTGAAGCTTTCTTT
CDR3: CASSRDRVNTEAFF

size: .
D: .
V: TRBV12-3/TRBV12-4
J: TRBJ2-7
DNA: TGTGCCAGCGGAAGATTGTACGAGCAGTACTTC
CDR3: CASGRLYEQYF

size: .
D: .
V: TRBV9
J: TRBJ2-5
DNA: TGTGCCAGCAGCACCTCAGAGGGGATGACCCAGTACTTC
CDR3: CASSTSEGMTQYF

size: .
D: .
V: TRBV18
J: TRBJ1-5
DNA: TGTGCCAGCTCACTTATGGACGGTTCATCGGGCAATCAGCCCCAGCATTTT
CDR3: CASSLMDGSSGNQPQHF

size: .
D: .
V: TRBV5-6
J: TRBJ1-4
DNA: TGTGCCAGCAGCTTACGGGGGTCTAATGAAAAACTGTTTTTT
CDR3: CASSLRGSNEKLFF

size: .
D: .
V: TRBV19
J: TRBJ2-5
DNA: TGTGCCAGTAGTATAGGCGGGGCGCAAGAGACCCAGTACTTC
CDR3: CASSIGGAQETQYF

size: .
D: .
V: TRBV6-5
J: TRBJ2-3
DNA: TGTGCCAGCATGTATCGGGGGAATCTCGATACGCAGTATTTT
CDR3: CASMYRGNLDTQYF

size: .
D: TRBD1
V: TRBV7-9
J: TRBJ2-7
DNA: TGTGCCAGCAGCTTACAGGGGGCCGGATACGAGCAGTACTTC
CDR3: CASSLQGAGYEQYF

size: few
D: .
V: TRBV9
J: TRBJ1-3
DNA: TGTGCCAGCAGCGCCGGGAGATCAGGAAACACCATATATTTT
CDR3: CASSAGRSGNTIYF

size: .
D: .
V: TRBV6-5
J: TRBJ1-5
DNA: TGTGCCAGCAGCAGGGGTACAAGCAATCAGCCCCAGCATTTT
CDR3: CASSRGTSNQPQHF

size: .
D: .
V: TRBV5-1
J: TRBJ1-6
DNA: TGCGCCAGCCGTGAGGGGGTGGGCAATAATTCACCCCTCCACTTT
CDR3: CASREGVGNNSPLHF

size: .
D: .
V: TRBV19
J: TRBJ1-3
DNA: TGTGCCAGTAGTATGCAGGGGCATGGAAACACCATATATTTT
CDR3: CASSMQGHGNTIYF

size: .
D: .
V: TRBV15
J: TRBJ2-7
DNA: TGTGCCACCAGCACCCAACAGGGACAAGGGGGGGAGCAGTACTTC
CDR3: CATSTQQGQGGEQYF

size: .
D: .
V: TRBV18
J: TRBJ2-6
DNA: TGTGCCAGCTCACCAGTCAGGGCTGGGGCCAACGTCCTGACTTTC
CDR3: CASSPVRAGANVLTF